This entry lists 17 T cell receptor beta chains sequenced from one sample in a study of T-cell reconstitution after alpha-beta-depleted transplantation in children. Unique molecular identifiers were used to barcode this TCRbeta library. TCRdb re-called the PCR reads with MiXCR, one entry per CDR3 protein. Counted here are some 340,000 distinct CDR3 sequences, 10% to 13% occurring once; the ten biggest clones make up more than 2%. Source: PBMCs from the stem cell graft donor, taken from the stem cell graft. The receptors here all came from a human donor who donated a stem cell graft to a child with acute lymphoblastic leukemia.

Ten or more counts support this clonotype. This chain links TRBV29-1 with TRBJ2-5, with 7 bases aligning to TRBD2. CDR3 length: 19 amino acids. The ends lost 6 bases at V and 3 bases at J; junction bases unmatched: 25. Per germline, CDR1 SQVTM and CDR2 ANQGSEA. The CDR3 nucleotides are TGCAGCGTAAATGGAATTGGGACTTTGCCGGGACTACCTGAAGAGACCCAGTACTTC. It specifies CSVNGIGTLPGLPEETQYF.

This clonotype appeared a few times. The gene calls are TRBV4-1 and TRBJ1-2, with TRBD1 as a possible D gene (5 bases). This CDR3 region has 14 residues. Germline V gives CDR1 MGHRA, CDR2 YSYEKL. V lost 0 bases to trimming and J lost 4 bases, with 9 bases between them. The CDR3 here is CASSQDTGVYGYTF. CDR3 sequence (DNA): TGCGCCAGCAGCCAAGATACAGGAGTCTATGGCTACACCTTC.

This clonotype was counted between two and nine times. V and J are TRBV7-2 and TRBJ2-4; 12 nucleotides agree with TRBD1. Germline CDR1 SGHTA, CDR2 FQGNSA. The length of the CDR3 is 17 residues. Germline trimming cut 4 bases from V and 5 bases from J; bases unmatched to any gene: 9. Here the CDR3 reads CASSWDRGLIPENIQYF. The DNA for the CDR3 is TGTGCCAGCAGCTGGGACAGGGGGCTTATTCCCGAAAACATTCAGTACTTC.

Concerning this clonotype itself: The junction shows a germline mismatch at one end, possibly a read error. The rearrangement joins TRBV4-3 to TRBJ1-1, with D unresolved. CDR1 LGHNA and CDR2 YSLEER come from the germline V gene. The CDR3 spans 11 residues. This chain's CDR3 is CASSQDVPEPF. The CDR3 nucleotides read TGCGCCAGCAGCCAAGACGTCCCGGAGCCGTTT.

The V gene is TRBV6-2 or TRBV6-3, the J gene TRBJ2-1; perhaps TRBD2 as D (5 bases). The germline CDR1 and CDR2 sequences are MNHEY and SVGEGT. The CDR3 length is 18 residues. Trimming stripped 0 bases from V and 0 bases from J, with 15 bases between. The DNA for the CDR3 is TGTGCCAGCAGTTACTCGGAGAATAGCGCCAGCTCCTACAATGAGCAGTTCTTC. Protein product: CASSYSENSASSYNEQFF.

This clonotype came up a few times. The CDR3 region is CASSLESTGGSNQPQHF. Here the CDR3 DNA reads TGTGCCAGCAGCTTAGAGTCGACAGGGGGTAGCAATCAGCCCCAGCATTTT. The J gene is TRBJ1-5, the V gene TRBV7-9; 9 nucleotides align to TRBD1. From germline, CDR1 is SEHNR and CDR2 FQNEAQ (reference sequence). The ends lost 1 base at V and 0 bases at J; junction bases unmatched: 4. This CDR3 comprises 17 residues.

This clonotype was counted only a few times. V usage is TRBV19 and J usage is TRBJ2-5; possibly TRBD1 for D (5 bases). The V end was cut by 3 bases, the J end by 4 bases, with 12 bases between. The CDR3 extends over 14 amino acids. Germline V gene data show CDR1 as LNHDA and CDR2 as SQIVND (reference sequence). The CDR3, as DNA: TGTGCCAGTAGTATGGGCCAGGGCCGAGAGACCCAGTACTTC. It codes for CASSMGQGRETQYF.

This rearrangement joins TRBV5-1 to TRBJ2-2; no firm D call. The CDR3 extends over 12 amino acids. V lost 2 bases and J lost 6, with 5 bases in between. CDR1 SGHRS and CDR2 YFSETQ come from the germline V gene. CDR3: CASSLFAGELFF. CDR3 coding DNA: TGCGCCAGCAGCTTATTTGCCGGGGAGCTGTTTTTT.

The gene calls are TRBV5-1 and TRBJ2-1; 7 nucleotides line up with TRBD1. The CDR3 is 14 amino acids. V shed 0 bases, J shed 5 bases, and the junction held 2 bases outside the gene matches. Looked up from germline, CDR1 is SGHRS and CDR2 is YFSETQ. The CDR3 loop is CASSLGDSNNEQFF. CDR3 DNA sequence: TGCGCCAGCAGCTTGGGGGACAGTAACAATGAGCAGTTCTTC.

This clonotype was observed a few times. This rearrangement joins TRBV5-1 to TRBJ1-1; TRBD1 might be the D (6 bases). Trimming left V 2 bases short and J 5 bases short, with 19 bases between. The CDR3 contains 16 residues. The germline V gene encodes CDR1 SGHRS and CDR2 YFSETQ. The CDR3 DNA reads TGCGCCAGCAGCTTCGTGGGAGGGGGAAATCCAACTGAAGCTTTCTTT. Amino acid sequence: CASSFVGGGNPTEAFF. The full variable domain, its missing parts supplied by reference TRBV5-1 and TRBJ1-1, is KAGVTQTPRYLIKTRGQQVTLSCSPISGHRSVSWYQQTPGQGLQFLFEYFSETQRNKGNFPGRFSGRQFSNSRSEMNVSTLELGDSALYLCASSFVGGGNPTEAFFGQGTRLTVV.

This clonotype was counted a few times. The rearrangement joins TRBV29-1 to TRBJ2-2; 12 bases agree with TRBD2. The CDR3 consists of 15 residues. Germline values: CDR1 SQVTM, CDR2 ANQGSEA. Trimming at V came to 4 bases and at J to 5 bases, leaving 5 bases not matched to a gene. The CDR3 is CSVATSGSQTGELFF. The CDR3 DNA sequence: TGCAGCGTTGCGACTAGCGGGAGTCAAACCGGGGAGCTGTTTTTT.

V usage is TRBV11-2 and J usage is TRBJ2-3; 14 nucleotides match TRBD2. Germline assignment: CDR1 SGHAT and CDR2 FQNNGV. The CDR3 loop spans 18 amino acids. With 0 bases clipped from V and 1 base from J, the junction kept 3 bases outside the gene matches. CDR3 amino acids: CASSLDWGLAGGTDTQYF. CDR3 sequence (DNA): TGTGCCAGCAGCTTAGATTGGGGACTAGCGGGAGGCACAGATACGCAGTATTTT.

The chain joins TRBV4-1 to TRBJ1-5; weak D call: TRBD1 (5 bases). There are 15 residues in the CDR3. Between the trimmed V and J ends, which lost 1 base and 4 bases, there was a span of 11 bases. From germline, CDR1 is MGHRA and CDR2 YSYEKL. Here the CDR3 reads CASSQVPQDNQPQHF. The CDR3, as DNA: TGCGCCAGCAGCCAAGTCCCACAGGATAATCAGCCCCAGCATTTT.

The chain joins TRBV11-2 to TRBJ2-3; the D gene is possibly TRBD2 (6 bases). Between the trimmed V and J ends, which lost 6 bases and 2 bases, there was a span of 30 bases. The CDR3 is 20 residues long. Per germline, CDR1 SGHAT and CDR2 FQNNGV. The CDR3, as DNA: TGTGCCAGCAGACCCCCCGGCAGGGCGAGCGGAGGGGACCCCACAGATACGCAGTATTTT. Encoded protein: CASRPPGRASGGDPTDTQYF.

This chain links TRBV20-1 with TRBJ2-1; D is ambiguous. Germline CDR1 DFQATT, CDR2 SNEGSKA (reference sequence). The ends were cut back, 5 bases at V and 2 bases at J, with 4 bases in the middle. This CDR3 has 11 amino acids. CDR3 protein: CSAYTYNEQFF. The CDR3 nucleotides read TGCAGTGCTTATACCTACAATGAGCAGTTCTTC.

The chain is built from TRBV20-1 and TRBJ1-2, with 10 bases aligning to TRBD1. Germline trimming cut 7 bases from V and 3 bases from J; bases unmatched to any gene: 5. Germline V CDR1 and CDR2: DFQATT, SNEGSKA (reference sequence). The CDR3 covers 13 residues. CDR3 sequence: CSDSTGGDYGYTF. In nucleotides, the CDR3 is TGCAGTGATTCGACAGGGGGCGACTATGGCTACACCTTC.

The chain couples TRBV20-1 to TRBJ1-2; TRBD1 is a possible D gene (6 bases). The V gene lost 7 bases and the J gene lost 1 base, with 13 bases spanning the gap. Looked up from germline, CDR1 is DFQATT and CDR2 is SNEGSKA (reference sequence). The CDR3 is 13 residues long. The CDR3 region is CSVKTGINYGYTF. Here the CDR3 DNA reads TGCAGTGTTAAGACAGGCATTAACTATGGCTACACCTTC.